The 13 T cell receptor beta chains below were found in one sample sequenced in a study of CD8 T cells in Susac syndrome. After extraction with the RNeasy kit, roughly 0.5 to 1 ug of the RNA was reverse transcribed using random hexamers. TCRdb analysed the immunoSEQ multiplex PCR reads with MiXCR anew, one entry per CDR3 protein. This sample yields under 200,000 distinct CDR3 sequences, of which under 95% are seen a single time; roughly 0.12% belongs to the top ten. The material sequenced was CD4+ T cells from PBMCs. These receptors were obtained from a human donor with Susac syndrome.

CDR3 in DNA: TGTGCCAGCAGTGAGGGGGATTCACCCCTCCACTTT. Its protein is CASSEGDSPLHF. The chain combines TRBV25-1 with TRBJ1-6, with D perhaps TRBD1 (5 bases). The CDR3 length is 12 residues. Germline V CDR1 and CDR2: MGHDK, SYGVNS. V was cut by 3 bases and J by 8 bases, with 5 bases left in between.

The chain is built from TRBV5-1 and TRBJ1-6, with 9 bases matching TRBD1. The V and J ends lost 4 bases and 7 bases, in that order; junction bases with no gene match: 6. Germline assignment: CDR1 SGHRS and CDR2 YFSETQ. This CDR3 contains 15 residues. The CDR3 DNA is TGCGCCAGCAGCGAACAGGGGGCAGCGAATTCACCCCTCCACTTT. This translates into CASSEQGAANSPLHF.

The genes are TRBV6-5 and TRBJ2-1; tentative D call: TRBD2 (6 bases). The V gene lost 4 bases and the J gene lost 6 bases, with 19 bases spanning the gap. Germline CDR1 reads MNHEY; CDR2 reads SVGAGI. The CDR3 spans 16 residues. CDR3 nucleotides: TGTGCCAGCAGTTTCGCCGGACTAAATCTTGGCAATGAGCAGTTCTTC. Residues: CASSFAGLNLGNEQFF.

The rearrangement links TRBV20-1 to TRBJ2-1; a possible D gene is TRBD2 (6 bases). V gave up 3 bases and J gave up 4 bases, with 10 bases separating them. This CDR3 is built from 13 residues. From germline, CDR1 is DFQATT and CDR2 SNEGSKA (reference sequence). CDR3 in amino acids: CSARIAAYNEQFF. The CDR3 DNA follows: TGCAGTGCTAGGATAGCGGCATACAATGAGCAGTTCTTC.

The chain recombines TRBV10-3 with TRBJ2-3, with D perhaps matching TRBD2 (6 bases). The ends were cut back, 4 bases at V and 5 bases at J, with 10 bases in the middle. The CDR3 runs 13 residues. Per germline, CDR1 ENHRY and CDR2 SYGVKD. The CDR3 DNA follows: TGTGCCATCAGTGCCACCGGGGGAGATACGCAGTATTTT. Translating it yields CAISATGGDTQYF.

The V call is TRBV3-1, the J call TRBJ1-4; 8 bases are a match to TRBD1. The germline gives CDR1 LGHDT, CDR2 YNNKEL (reference sequence). The V and J ends lost 5 bases and 6 bases, in that order; junction bases with no gene match: 2. This CDR3 is built from 13 residues. CDR3 region: CASSGQGYEKLFF. In DNA form, the CDR3 reads TGTGCCAGCAGCGGACAGGGTTATGAAAAACTGTTTTTT.

The rearrangement links TRBV12-3 or TRBV12-4 to TRBJ2-2; D uncertain. CDR3 length: 15 residues. V lost 3 bases and J 0 bases, leaving 8 bases between the germline ends. CDR3 loop: CASSLSSTNTGELFF. In nucleotides, the CDR3 is TGTGCCAGCAGTTTGAGCAGTACGAACACCGGGGAGCTGTTTTTT.

This clonotype has only one observation. This rearrangement joins TRBV3-1 to TRBJ1-4, with unresolved D. V was trimmed by 3 bases and J by 13 bases, leaving 12 bases between them. CDR3 length: 12 amino acids. Germline V gene lookup returns CDR1 LGHDT and CDR2 YNNKEL (reference sequence). CDR3 sequence: CASSQRVGVLFF. The CDR3 nucleotides read TGTGCCAGCAGCCAGCGGGTCGGCGTACTGTTTTTT.

The chain carries TRBV29-1 and TRBJ2-5; D ambiguous. Looked up from germline, CDR1 is SQVTM and CDR2 is ANQGSEA. This CDR3 contains 12 residues. The V end lost 4 bases, the J end lost 3 bases, and 9 bases lay between the germline ends. CDR3 in amino acids: CSVAPPKETQYF. Here the CDR3 DNA reads TGCAGCGTTGCTCCTCCTAAAGAGACCCAGTACTTC.

The V call is TRBV9, the J call TRBJ2-7; D is unresolved. The CDR3 is 14 residues long. V dropped 0 bases and J dropped 2 bases, with 9 bases sitting between them. The germline V gene encodes CDR1 SGDLS and CDR2 YYNGEE. CDR3 residues: CASSVGNIPYEQYF. CDR3 DNA: TGTGCCAGCAGCGTAGGGAACATCCCCTACGAGCAGTACTTC. Full variable domain (missing parts from reference TRBV9 and TRBJ2-7): DSGVTQTPKHLITATGQRVTLRCSPRSGDLSVYWYQQSLDQGLQFLIQYYNGEERAKGNILERFSAQQFPDLHSELNLSSLELGDSALYFCASSVGNIPYEQYFGPGTRLTVT.

The V call is TRBV2, the J call TRBJ2-5, with D perhaps matching TRBD1 (5 bases). CDR1 SNHLY and CDR2 FYNNEI come from the germline V gene. This CDR3 has 13 amino acids. V was clipped by 6 bases and J by 1 base, with 9 bases between them. The CDR3 here is CASRRTPQETQYF. In DNA, the CDR3 is TGTGCCAGCAGGAGGACACCCCAAGAGACCCAGTACTTC.

The J gene is TRBJ1-1, the V gene TRBV20-1; possibly TRBD1 for D (5 bases). V was shortened by 0 bases and J by 4 bases, with 12 bases between the two germline ends. This CDR3 contains 14 residues. The germline gives CDR1 DFQATT, CDR2 SNEGSKA (reference sequence). As DNA, the CDR3 is TGCAGTGCTAGAGACCACCAGGGCGGCACTGAAGCTTTCTTT. This codes for CSARDHQGGTEAFF.

The chain links TRBV2 to TRBJ2-3, with D perhaps matching TRBD2 (5 bases). Per germline, CDR1 SNHLY and CDR2 FYNNEI. The CDR3 totals 14 residues. With 7 bases removed from V and 0 bases from J, the gap between germline ends came to 11 bases. CDR3 residues: CASKRAASTDTQYF. CDR3 in DNA: TGTGCCAGCAAAAGAGCGGCTAGCACAGATACGCAGTATTTT.